The 30 T cell receptor beta chains in this list originate from one sample, sequenced in a study of cytomegalovirus exposure and HLA in healthy donors. PCR amplification relied on 60 Vbeta primers (plus 13 Jbeta primers). Clones were sequenced by immunoSEQ multiplex PCR, and TCRdb holds only the in-frame ones, with some missing. The sample lists some 110,000 clones; approximately 77% were seen once. Sequencing input: PBMCs. The receptors originated from a man aged 50 to 59 in good health and CMV-seropositive.

In the case of this clone: The germline gene is not matched at one end of the junction; a read error may be the cause. Other DNA sequences of this sample code for an identical CDR3. CDR3 sequence reads: CAIRAGLNQPQHF. CDR3 DNA sequence: TGTGCCATCAGGGCGGGTCTAAATCAGCCCCAGCATTTC. The V and J genes are TRBV10-3 and TRBJ1-5; D gene ambiguous. The CDR3 covers 13 residues. In germline, CDR1 is ENHRY, CDR2 SYGVKD.

The rearrangement links TRBV5-1 to TRBJ1-1; possible D gene TRBD1, 5 bases. Trimming pared 4 bases from V and 1 base from J, leaving 11 bases between. This CDR3 has 14 residues. Germline assignment: CDR1 SGHRS and CDR2 YFSETQ. CDR3 nucleotides: TGCGCCAGCAGCCTGCGGGGGGGGAACACTGAAGCTTTCTTT. As protein: CASSLRGGNTEAFF.

The chain couples TRBV2 to TRBJ2-7; 9 bases align to TRBD1. V lost 5 bases to trimming and J lost 5 bases; unmatched junction nucleotides: 19. CDR1 SNHLY and CDR2 FYNNEI come from the germline V gene. CDR3 size: 18 residues. The CDR3 bases are TGTGCCAGCAGTCCCGTTTCCTCTGGGACAGGGAAGGTCAACGAGCAGTACTTC. It specifies CASSPVSSGTGKVNEQYF.

The chain couples TRBV5-1 to TRBJ2-5; weak D call: TRBD1 (5 bases). Looked up from germline, CDR1 is SGHRS and CDR2 is YFSETQ. This CDR3 region has 13 residues. Trimming removed 2 bases from V and 7 bases from J, with 12 bases in between. For the CDR3, the DNA is TGCGCCAGCAGCTTTCGGACACCAGGGACCCAGTACTTC. It is translated as CASSFRTPGTQYF. Supplemented by reference TRBV5-1 and TRBJ2-5, the full variable domain reads KAGVTQTPRYLIKTRGQQVTLSCSPISGHRSVSWYQQTPGQGLQFLFEYFSETQRNKGNFPGRFSGRQFSNSRSEMNVSTLELGDSALYLCASSFRTPGTQYFGPGTRLLVL.

The chain recombines TRBV4-2 with TRBJ1-1; D is unclear. CDR1 is LGHNA and CDR2 is YNFKEQ in the germline V gene. V was trimmed by 4 bases and J by 1 base, leaving 7 bases between them. The CDR3 is 13 amino acids. The CDR3 DNA sequence: TGTGCCAGCAGCCTCCAAAAGAACACTGAAGCTTTCTTT. Translating it yields CASSLQKNTEAFF.

As DNA, the CDR3 is TGTGCCAGCACCGTCGGGGGGACAGATACGCAGTATTTT. Its translation: CASTVGGTDTQYF. V gene TRBV28 combines with J gene TRBJ2-3; 7 nucleotides agree with TRBD2. Germline V CDR1 and CDR2: MDHEN, SYDVKM. V lost 7 bases to trimming and J lost 3 bases; unmatched junction nucleotides: 4. This CDR3 has 13 residues.

The chain combines TRBV29-1 with TRBJ2-3, with TRBD2 identical over 9 bases. The CDR3 spans 15 residues. The V segment lost 7 bases and the J segment 2 bases; nucleotides outside the gene matches: 10. The germline V gene encodes CDR1 SQVTM and CDR2 ANQGSEA. The CDR3 is CSATEGLATTDTQYF. DNA for the CDR3: TGCAGCGCTACTGAGGGACTAGCTACCACAGATACGCAGTATTTT.

The V call is TRBV19, the J call TRBJ2-2; 13 nucleotides line up with TRBD2. CDR1 and CDR2 from the germline V gene are LNHDA and SQIVND (reference sequence). The CDR3 covers 17 residues. Germline trimming cut 3 bases from V and 0 bases from J; bases unmatched to any gene: 1. CDR3 loop: CASSIGLAGANTGELFF. Written as DNA, the CDR3 is TGTGCCAGTAGTATCGGACTAGCGGGAGCGAACACCGGGGAGCTGTTTTTT.

This clone was detected a few times. This chain links TRBV27 with TRBJ1-1, with D possibly TRBD1 on 6 matching bases. Per the germline V gene, CDR1 is MNHEY and CDR2 is SMNVEV (reference sequence). This CDR3 has 15 amino acids. V was clipped by 1 base and J by 0 bases, with 9 bases between them. For the CDR3, the DNA is TGTGCCAGCAGTTTATACGGACAGTTGAACACTGAAGCTTTCTTT. Residues: CASSLYGQLNTEAFF.

The chain carries TRBV19 and TRBJ2-7; TRBD1 matches 7 bases. J gave up 4 bases and V 4 bases, and 7 bases lay outside the gene matches. The V gene's germline CDR1 is LNHDA and CDR2 SQIVND (reference sequence). The CDR3 consists of 14 residues. The CDR3 loop reads CASSTRQGAYEQYF. The CDR3 bases are TGTGCCAGTAGTACACGACAGGGAGCGTACGAGCAGTACTTC. The entire variable domain, with the rest obtained from reference TRBV19 and TRBJ2-7, is as follows: DGGITQSPKYLFRKEGQNVTLSCEQNLNHDAMYWYRQDPGQGLRLIYYSQIVNDFQKGDIAEGYSVSREKKESFPLTVTSAQKNPTAFYLCASSTRQGAYEQYFGPGTRLTVT.

The rearrangement links TRBV10-3 to TRBJ1-3; 8 bases line up with TRBD1. Trimming cost V 6 bases and J 4 bases; bases outside gene matches: 5. Germline V gives CDR1 ENHRY, CDR2 SYGVKD. This CDR3 comprises 14 residues. CDR3 region: CAISLDREGNTIYF. The CDR3 coding sequence is TGTGCCATCAGCTTGGACAGGGAAGGAAACACCATATATTTT.

The genes are TRBV2 and TRBJ2-3, with D possibly being TRBD2 (6 bases). Germline assignment: CDR1 SNHLY and CDR2 FYNNEI. Trimming left V 5 bases short and J 2 bases short, with 14 bases between. The CDR3 is 15 amino acids. CDR3 protein: CASSRRDLPTDTQYF. The CDR3 region has the DNA TGTGCCAGCAGTCGAAGGGACTTACCCACAGATACGCAGTATTTT.

The rearrangement joins TRBV5-1 to TRBJ2-1; 14 bases are a match to TRBD2. V gave up 4 bases and J gave up 8 bases; unmatched junction bases: 5. The CDR3 spans 15 residues. CDR1 and CDR2 from the germline V gene are SGHRS and YFSETQ. The CDR3 region has the DNA TGCGCCAGCAGCCCGACTAGCGGGGGGGCCTATGAGCAGTTCTTC. This gives the protein CASSPTSGGAYEQFF. Full variable domain (outside the CDR3, taken from reference TRBV5-1 and TRBJ2-1): KAGVTQTPRYLIKTRGQQVTLSCSPISGHRSVSWYQQTPGQGLQFLFEYFSETQRNKGNFPGRFSGRQFSNSRSEMNVSTLELGDSALYLCASSPTSGGAYEQFFGPGTRLTVL.

This clone came up once. The chain combines TRBV4-1 with TRBJ1-2; D gene uncertain. Deletions cut 0 bases from V and 4 bases from J, with 12 bases between. The germline gives CDR1 MGHRA, CDR2 YSYEKL. The CDR3 runs 15 residues. CDR3: CASSQDARGSYGYTF. CDR3 in DNA: TGCGCCAGCAGCCAAGATGCGCGAGGTTCCTATGGCTACACCTTC.

This chain connects TRBV30 to TRBJ1-3; D not resolved. V gave up 5 bases and J gave up 2 bases, with 19 bases separating them. CDR3 length: 16 residues. The germline CDR1 and CDR2 sequences are GTSNPN and SVGIG (reference sequence). In DNA form, the CDR3 reads TGTGCCTGGTCACCGGGTCTTATCGTGGCTGGAAACACCATATATTTT. It codes for CAWSPGLIVAGNTIYF.

J is TRBJ2-7 and V is TRBV7-2, with 12 bases lining up with TRBD2. CDR1 and CDR2 (germline): SGHTA, FQGNSA. The CDR3 contains 15 residues. V lost 7 bases, J lost 2 bases, and 6 bases stayed unmatched. CDR3 region: CASIQGLAGTYEQYF. Written as DNA, the CDR3 is TGTGCCAGCATCCAAGGACTAGCGGGGACCTACGAGCAGTACTTC.

This clone was observed once. The chain links TRBV6-5 to TRBJ2-5; 8 nucleotides align to TRBD2. The better agreement between TRBJ2-7 and the DNA end casts doubt on the J call. CDR3 length: 14 amino acids. Germline loops: CDR1 MNHEY, CDR2 SVGAGI. Here the CDR3 reads CASSWGSGAYEQYF. Written as DNA, the CDR3 is TGTGCCAGCAGTTGGGGTAGCGGGGCGTACGAGCAGTACTTC.

Here the CDR3 DNA reads TGTGCCAGCATCCCAGGAGGGGGGGCCCACTATGAGCAGTTCTTC. Amino acids: CASIPGGGAHYEQFF. The chain carries TRBV5-8 and TRBJ2-1, with D perhaps TRBD2 (7 bases). Trimming removed 6 bases at V and 8 bases at J, with 21 bases between. Germline V gene sequence: CDR1 SGHTS, CDR2 YDEGEE. The CDR3 loop spans 15 amino acids.

The table lists this clone with a few counts. The chain has TRBV27 and TRBJ1-1, with TRBD1 identical over 8 bases. V dropped 6 bases and J dropped 0; count of bases not matched to a gene: 3. This CDR3 spans 14 amino acids. Germline CDR1 is MNHEY and CDR2 is SMNVEV (reference sequence). The DNA of the CDR3 is TGTGCCAGCAGCTGGGGACAGGTGAACACTGAAGCTTTCTTT. As protein: CASSWGQVNTEAFF.

V usage is TRBV7-2 and J usage is TRBJ1-6; D not certain. With 5 bases removed from V and 12 bases from J, the gap between germline ends came to 11 bases. The CDR3 totals 12 residues. From germline, CDR1 is SGHTA and CDR2 FQGNSA. In DNA, the CDR3 is TGTGCCAGCAGCCCGCCGGGGAAACCCCTCCACTTT. It specifies CASSPPGKPLHF.

This clone was seen only a few times. The chain carries TRBV15 and TRBJ1-2, with 9 bases identical to TRBD1. The germline V gene encodes CDR1 LNHNV and CDR2 YYDKDF (reference sequence). The V and J ends lost 3 bases and 4 bases, in that order; junction bases with no gene match: 0. The CDR3 runs to 13 residues. This CDR3 is CATSRDRGYGYTF. The CDR3 bases are TGTGCCACCAGCAGGGACAGGGGCTATGGCTACACCTTC.

This clone was found a few times. The rearrangement links TRBV7-3 to TRBJ2-2; 10 bases line up with TRBD1. V was pared by 3 bases and J by 9 bases, with 7 bases of the junction left unmatched. Germline assignment: CDR1 SGHTA and CDR2 FQGTGA. The CDR3 runs to 15 residues. CDR3 sequence reads: CASSFGTGESRELFF. As DNA, the CDR3 is TGTGCCAGCAGCTTCGGGACAGGGGAATCCCGGGAGCTGTTTTTT.

This chain joins TRBV5-5 and TRBJ2-3, with no clear D. Trimming shortened V by 1 base and J by 4 bases, and 10 bases separated the two germline ends. This CDR3 spans 14 amino acids. CDR1 is SGHKS and CDR2 is YYEKEE in the germline V gene (reference sequence). The CDR3 DNA follows: TGTGCCAGCAGCTTGACCTCCCCAGCAGATACGCAGTATTTT. It translates to CASSLTSPADTQYF.

This chain connects TRBV6-1 to TRBJ2-6; D might be TRBD1 (5 bases). This CDR3 has 14 residues. Germline V CDR1 and CDR2: MNHNS, SASEGT. Trimming removed 6 bases at V and 2 bases at J, with 8 bases between. CDR3 sequence (DNA): TGTGCCAGCAGGTCAGGGACTGGGGCCAACGTCCTGACTTTC. Translation gives CASRSGTGANVLTF.

This chain uses TRBV14 with TRBJ1-1; D unresolved. Germline V gene lookup returns CDR1 SGHDN and CDR2 FVKESK. This CDR3 region has 13 residues. Trimming pared 5 bases from V and 7 bases from J, leaving 14 bases between. The CDR3 coding sequence is TGTGCCAGCAGCTATACTACTGGAGGTGAAGCTTTCTTT. Its protein product is CASSYTTGGEAFF.

The chain combines TRBV18 with TRBJ2-7; 9 positions match TRBD1. The CDR3 loop spans 14 amino acids. Germline V CDR1 and CDR2: KGHSH, LQKENI. V lost 3 bases, J lost 4 bases, and 4 bases stayed unmatched. CDR3 sequence reads: CASSPAQGAYEQYF. CDR3 sequence (DNA): TGTGCCAGCTCACCGGCACAGGGGGCTTACGAGCAGTACTTC. Supplemented by reference TRBV18 and TRBJ2-7, the full variable domain reads NAGVMQNPRHLVRRRGQEARLRCSPMKGHSHVYWYRQLPEEGLKFMVYLQKENIIDESGMPKERFSAEFPKEGPSILRIQQVVRGDSAAYFCASSPAQGAYEQYFGPGTRLTVT.

The V call is TRBV5-6, the J call TRBJ2-7; maybe TRBD1 (6 bases). Trimming left V 4 bases short and J 4 bases short, with 12 bases between. The germline gives CDR1 SGHDT, CDR2 YYEEEE. There are 13 residues in the CDR3. CDR3 region: CASSLGQRYEQYF. DNA for the CDR3: TGTGCCAGCAGCCTCGGACAGAGATACGAGCAGTACTTC.

In the case of this clone: Other nucleotide sequences from this sample produce the same CDR3. J is TRBJ1-6 and V is TRBV7-3; a weak D match, TRBD1 (5 bases). Looked up from germline, CDR1 is SGHTA and CDR2 is FQGTGA. The CDR3 spans 16 residues. V was trimmed by 5 bases and J by 1 base, leaving 12 bases between them. Here the CDR3 reads CASSLQGRSYNSPLHF. Here the CDR3 DNA reads TGTGCCAGCAGCCTCCAGGGAAGGTCCTATAATTCACCCCTCCACTTT.

This clone was seen only once. The chain couples TRBV6-6 to TRBJ2-7; 7 positions agree with TRBD1. This CDR3 contains 13 residues. Trimming cost V 2 bases and J 12 bases; bases outside gene matches: 10. Germline loops: CDR1 MNHNY, CDR2 SVGAGI (reference sequence). The CDR3 nucleotides are TGTGCCAGCAGTTACGGGGAAGGGGGCGATCCGTACTTC. This gives the protein CASSYGEGGDPYF.

V usage is TRBV7-6 and J usage is TRBJ2-6; D is uncertain. Germline CDR1 and CDR2: SGHVS and FNYEAQ. Between the trimmed V and J ends, which lost 1 base and 0 bases, there was a span of 4 bases. The CDR3 loop spans 15 amino acids. Here the CDR3 DNA reads TGTGCCAGCAGCTTAGACAACTCTGGGGCCAACGTCCTGACTTTC. This sequence encodes CASSLDNSGANVLTF.